What follows is one T cell receptor beta chain and its context. What it binds is unknown. Generated by immunoSEQ multiplex PCR, the TCRdb table keeps only in-frame clones and is missing some. Here the sample spans approximately 100,000 clones, around 90% being singletons. The record originates from a study of T cell responses to AZD1222 COVID-19 vaccine. The germline CDR1 and CDR2 sequences are PRHDT and FYEKMQ (reference sequence). This CDR3 is 17 amino acids long. V was clipped by 5 bases and J by 4 bases; unmatched bases: 10. Study observations and caveats: Nearly half of spike-specific TCRs reportedly go after variant regions that carry no mutations.

Sequencing used peripheral blood, obtained on day 0 of AZD1222 vaccination. The receptor was derived from an adult in good health. The V gene is TRBV13, the J gene TRBJ2-2; 10 nucleotides agree with TRBD2. The CDR3 is CASSPFPSGRPTGELFF. The CDR3 DNA reads TGTGCCAGCAGCCCCTTCCCTAGCGGGAGACCCACCGGGGAGCTGTTTTTT.